The source of this T cell receptor beta chain is a study of regulatory T cells in long-lasting Graves disease. Study-wide results and limits: Shared public clonotypes totalled roughly 2,500 in persistent patients, compared with just under 1,000 in new patients.

At least ten counts were recorded for this clonotype. What it binds is unknown. Time point reported: newly diagnosed GD, antithyroid drugs for less than 3 months. PBMCs were the source of the RNA used for TCR sequencing. For TCR beta, libraries came from iRepertoire HTBI primers and Arm-PCR of CDR3 regions. TCRdb independently ran MiXCR on the multiplex PCR reads; one entry per CDR3 protein. The sample lists 500,000 or so distinct CDR3 sequences, about 16% seen once, with roughly 25% in the top ten. Another study also made use of these data, one on T cells in Graves' hyperthyroidism and ophthalmopathy. That report notes: Hyperthyroidism was newly diagnosed in patients aged 18 to 65 (duration under 2 months).

The clonotype originates from a woman aged 35 to 59 with Graves disease. The sample consisted of peripheral blood mononuclear cells (PBMCs), taken at new diagnosis, from a patient treated with antithyroid drugs.

The CDR3 loop reads CASSGGLAGVNNEQFF. In DNA, the CDR3 is TGCGCCAGCAGCGGGGGACTAGCGGGGGTGAACAATGAGCAGTTCTTC. The rearrangement joins TRBV5-1 to TRBJ2-1, with TRBD2 identical over 14 bases. Germline V gene lookup returns CDR1 SGHRS and CDR2 YFSETQ. This CDR3 region has 16 residues. V trimming: 4 bases; J trimming: 5 bases; junction bases outside the gene matches: 5.